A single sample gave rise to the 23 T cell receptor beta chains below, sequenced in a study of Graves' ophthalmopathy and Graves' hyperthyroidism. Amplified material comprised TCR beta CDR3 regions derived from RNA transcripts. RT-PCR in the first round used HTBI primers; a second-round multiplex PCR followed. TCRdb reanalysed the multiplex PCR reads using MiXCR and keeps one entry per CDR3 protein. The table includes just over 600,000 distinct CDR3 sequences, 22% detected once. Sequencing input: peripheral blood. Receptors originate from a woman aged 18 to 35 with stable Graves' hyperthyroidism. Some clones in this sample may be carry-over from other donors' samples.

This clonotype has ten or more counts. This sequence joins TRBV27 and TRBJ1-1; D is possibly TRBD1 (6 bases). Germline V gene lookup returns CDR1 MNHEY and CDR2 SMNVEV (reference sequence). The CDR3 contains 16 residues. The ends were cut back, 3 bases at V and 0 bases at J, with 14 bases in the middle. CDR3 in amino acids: CASSLTGPNMNTEAFF. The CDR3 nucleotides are TGTGCCAGCAGTTTGACAGGCCCCAACATGAACACTGAAGCTTTCTTT.

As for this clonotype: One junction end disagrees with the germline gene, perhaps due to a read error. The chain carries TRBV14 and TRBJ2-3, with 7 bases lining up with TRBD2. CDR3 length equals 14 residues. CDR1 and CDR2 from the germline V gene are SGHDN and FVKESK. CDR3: CASSHPGLRDTHYF. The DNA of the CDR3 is TGTGCCAGCAGCCATCCGGGACTACGAGATACGCATTATTTT. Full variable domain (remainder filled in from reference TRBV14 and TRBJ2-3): EAGVTQFPSHSVIEKGQTVTLRCDPISGHDNLYWYRRVMGKEIKFLLHFVKESKQDESGMPNNRFLAERTGGTYSTLKVQPAELEDSGVYFCASSHPGLRDTHYFGPGTRLTVL.

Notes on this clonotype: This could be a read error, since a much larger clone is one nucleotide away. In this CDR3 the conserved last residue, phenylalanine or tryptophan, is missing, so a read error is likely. CDR3 loop: CASRPRHHGSPYEQYY. CDR3 DNA sequence: TGTGCCAGCAGGCCCCGACATCACGGATCTCCCTACGAGCAGTACTAC. The chain recombines TRBV28 with TRBJ2-7; D unresolved. Trimming cost V 6 bases and J 2 bases, with 20 bases left between them. Germline assignment: CDR1 MDHEN and CDR2 SYDVKM. This CDR3 contains 16 residues.

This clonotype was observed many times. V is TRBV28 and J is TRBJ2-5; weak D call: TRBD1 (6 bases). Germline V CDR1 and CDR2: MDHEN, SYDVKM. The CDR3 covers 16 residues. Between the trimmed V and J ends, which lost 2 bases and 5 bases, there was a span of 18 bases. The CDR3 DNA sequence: TGTGCCAGCAGTTTAACCGGGACGGGGACACGGGAGACCCAGTACTTC. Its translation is CASSLTGTGTRETQYF.

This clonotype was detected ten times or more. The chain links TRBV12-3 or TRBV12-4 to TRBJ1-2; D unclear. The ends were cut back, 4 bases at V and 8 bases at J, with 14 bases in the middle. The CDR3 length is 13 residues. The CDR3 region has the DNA TGTGCCAGCAGTTCCGCTATGCGGTCCGGCTACACCTTC. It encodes CASSSAMRSGYTF.

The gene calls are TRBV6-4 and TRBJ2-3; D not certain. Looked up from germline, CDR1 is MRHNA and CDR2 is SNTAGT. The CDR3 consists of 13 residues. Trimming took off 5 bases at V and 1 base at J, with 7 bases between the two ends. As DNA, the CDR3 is TGTGCCAGCAGTAACCCTGGCACAGATACGCAGTATTTT. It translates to CASSNPGTDTQYF.

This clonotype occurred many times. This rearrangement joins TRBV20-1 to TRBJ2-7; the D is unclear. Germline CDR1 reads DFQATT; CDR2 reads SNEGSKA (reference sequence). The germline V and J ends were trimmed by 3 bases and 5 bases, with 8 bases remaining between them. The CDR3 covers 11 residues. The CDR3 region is CSASAVDEQYF. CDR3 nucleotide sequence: TGCAGTGCTAGCGCTGTGGACGAGCAGTACTTC.

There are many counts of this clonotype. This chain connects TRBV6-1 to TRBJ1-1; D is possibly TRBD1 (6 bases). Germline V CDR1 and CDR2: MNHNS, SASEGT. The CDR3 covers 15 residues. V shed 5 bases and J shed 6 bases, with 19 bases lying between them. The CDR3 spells CASSHHEQGPAEAFF. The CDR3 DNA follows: TGTGCCAGCAGTCATCATGAACAGGGCCCCGCTGAAGCTTTCTTT.

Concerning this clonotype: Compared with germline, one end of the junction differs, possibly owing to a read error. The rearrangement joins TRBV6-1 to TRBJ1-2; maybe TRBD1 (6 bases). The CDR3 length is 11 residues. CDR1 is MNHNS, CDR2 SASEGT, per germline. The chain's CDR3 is CASSLGQTTFF. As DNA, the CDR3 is TGTGCCAGCAGCCTCGGACAGACCACCTTCTTC.

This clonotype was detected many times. The CDR3 DNA reads TGTGCCAGCAGCTTAGTAATATACGCTGAAGCTTTCTTT. Its translation: CASSLVIYAEAFF. The chain has TRBV11-2 and TRBJ1-1, with no clear D. CDR1 SGHAT and CDR2 FQNNGV come from the germline V gene. The V gene lost 1 base and the J gene lost 6 bases, with 9 bases spanning the gap. This CDR3 has 13 amino acids.

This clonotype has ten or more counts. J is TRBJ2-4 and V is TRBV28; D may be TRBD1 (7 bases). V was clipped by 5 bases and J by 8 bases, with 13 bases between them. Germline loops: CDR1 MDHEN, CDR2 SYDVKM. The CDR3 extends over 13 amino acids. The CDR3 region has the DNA TGTGCCAGCAGTGGAGACAGGGAGGACATTCAGTACTTC. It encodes CASSGDREDIQYF.

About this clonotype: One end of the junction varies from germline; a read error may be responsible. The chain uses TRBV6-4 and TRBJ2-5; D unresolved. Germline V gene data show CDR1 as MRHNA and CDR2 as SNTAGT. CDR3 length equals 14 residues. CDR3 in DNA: TGTGCCAGCAGTCCCCAGGTCGGGCTAGAGACCCGGTACTTC. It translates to CASSPQVGLETRYF.

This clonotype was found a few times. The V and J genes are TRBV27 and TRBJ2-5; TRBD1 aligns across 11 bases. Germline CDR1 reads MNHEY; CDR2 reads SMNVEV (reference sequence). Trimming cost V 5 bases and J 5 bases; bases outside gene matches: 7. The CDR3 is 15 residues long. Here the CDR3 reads CASSPWTGGEETQYF. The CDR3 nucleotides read TGTGCCAGCAGTCCGTGGACAGGGGGCGAGGAGACCCAGTACTTC.

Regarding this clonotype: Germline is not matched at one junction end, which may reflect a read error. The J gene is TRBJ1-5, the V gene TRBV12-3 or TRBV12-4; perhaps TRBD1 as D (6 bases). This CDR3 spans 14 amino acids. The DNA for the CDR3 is TGTGCCAGCAGTCGGACAGTGGGCAATCAGCCTCAGCATTTT. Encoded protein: CASSRTVGNQPQHF.

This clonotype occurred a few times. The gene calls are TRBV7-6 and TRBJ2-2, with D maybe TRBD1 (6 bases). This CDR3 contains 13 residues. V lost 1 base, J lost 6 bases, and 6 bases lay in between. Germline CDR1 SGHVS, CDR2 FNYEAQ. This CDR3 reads CASSLDRAGELFF. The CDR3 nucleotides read TGTGCCAGCAGCTTAGACAGGGCCGGGGAGCTGTTTTTT.

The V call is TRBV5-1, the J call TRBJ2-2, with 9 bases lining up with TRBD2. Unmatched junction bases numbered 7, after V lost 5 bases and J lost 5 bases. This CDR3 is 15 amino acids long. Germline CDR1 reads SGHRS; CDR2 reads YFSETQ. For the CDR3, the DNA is TGCGCCAGCAGTCTTAGCGGGAGTCAAACCGGGGAGCTGTTTTTT. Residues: CASSLSGSQTGELFF.

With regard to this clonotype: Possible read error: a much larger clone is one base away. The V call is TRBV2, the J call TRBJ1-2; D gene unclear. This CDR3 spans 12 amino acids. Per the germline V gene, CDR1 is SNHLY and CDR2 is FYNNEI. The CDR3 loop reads CASIPTAYSYTF. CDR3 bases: TGTGCCAGCATTCCCACAGCCTATAGCTACACCTTC.

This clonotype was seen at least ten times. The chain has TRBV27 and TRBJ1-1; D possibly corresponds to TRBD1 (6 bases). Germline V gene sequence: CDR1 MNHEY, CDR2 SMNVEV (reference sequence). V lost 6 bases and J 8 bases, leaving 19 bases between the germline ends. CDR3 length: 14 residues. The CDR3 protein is CASRTVLGGAEAFF. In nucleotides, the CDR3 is TGTGCCAGCAGGACAGTGTTGGGGGGCGCGGAAGCTTTCTTT.

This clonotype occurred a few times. The CDR3 DNA follows: TGCAGTGCTAGAGGAGCGGCTAGCGGGGGGGCCGTCGGGGAGCTGTTTTTT. Protein product: CSARGAASGGAVGELFF. V is TRBV20-1 and J is TRBJ2-2, with 12 bases aligning to TRBD2. CDR3 length: 17 residues. Losses at the gene ends were 1 base for V and 7 bases for J; bases not matched to a gene: 10. From germline, CDR1 is DFQATT and CDR2 SNEGSKA (reference sequence).

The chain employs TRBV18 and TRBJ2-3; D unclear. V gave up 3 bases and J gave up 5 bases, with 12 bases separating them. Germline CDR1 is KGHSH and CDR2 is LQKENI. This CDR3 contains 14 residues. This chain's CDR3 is CASSPSGKQDTQYF. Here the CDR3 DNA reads TGTGCCAGCTCACCCTCGGGTAAGCAAGATACGCAGTATTTT.

This CDR3 reads CSVYVLGYTF. CDR3 DNA sequence: TGCAGCGTTTACGTCCTTGGCTACACCTTC. The chain recombines TRBV29-1 with TRBJ1-2, with D uncertain. The germline CDR1 and CDR2 sequences are SQVTM and ANQGSEA. This CDR3 comprises 10 residues. V gave up 5 bases and J gave up 7 bases, with 8 bases separating them.

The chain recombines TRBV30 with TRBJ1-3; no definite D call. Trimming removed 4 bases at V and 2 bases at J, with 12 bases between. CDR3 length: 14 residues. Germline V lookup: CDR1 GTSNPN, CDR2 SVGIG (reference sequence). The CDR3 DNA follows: TGTGCCTGGACCCGAGGAGGGCCTGGAAACACCATATATTTT. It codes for CAWTRGGPGNTIYF.

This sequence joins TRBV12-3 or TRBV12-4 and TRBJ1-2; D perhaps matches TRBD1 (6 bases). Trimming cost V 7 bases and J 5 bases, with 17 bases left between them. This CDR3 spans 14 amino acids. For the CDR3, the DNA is TGTGCCAGCACCCCGGACAGACTAATTTATGGCTACACCTTC. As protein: CASTPDRLIYGYTF.